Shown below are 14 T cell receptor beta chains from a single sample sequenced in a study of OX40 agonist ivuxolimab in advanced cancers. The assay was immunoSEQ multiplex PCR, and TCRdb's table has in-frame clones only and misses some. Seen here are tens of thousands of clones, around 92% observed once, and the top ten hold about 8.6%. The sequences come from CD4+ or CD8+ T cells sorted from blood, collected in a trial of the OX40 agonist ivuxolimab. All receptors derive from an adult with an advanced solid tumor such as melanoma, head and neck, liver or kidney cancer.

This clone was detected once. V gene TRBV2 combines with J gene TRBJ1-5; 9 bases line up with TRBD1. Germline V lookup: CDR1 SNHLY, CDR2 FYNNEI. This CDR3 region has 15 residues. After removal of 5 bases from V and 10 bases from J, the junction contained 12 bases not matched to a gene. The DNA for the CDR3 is TGTGCCAGCAGTAAAAAGGACAGGGGTTACGAACCCCAGCATTTT. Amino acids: CASSKKDRGYEPQHF.

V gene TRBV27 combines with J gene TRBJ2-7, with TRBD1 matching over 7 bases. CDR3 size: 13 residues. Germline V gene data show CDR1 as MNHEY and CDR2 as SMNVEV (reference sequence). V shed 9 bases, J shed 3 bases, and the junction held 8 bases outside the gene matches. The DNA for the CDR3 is TGTGCCAGTCGACAGGGTGGTATCTACGAGCAGTACTTC. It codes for CASRQGGIYEQYF.

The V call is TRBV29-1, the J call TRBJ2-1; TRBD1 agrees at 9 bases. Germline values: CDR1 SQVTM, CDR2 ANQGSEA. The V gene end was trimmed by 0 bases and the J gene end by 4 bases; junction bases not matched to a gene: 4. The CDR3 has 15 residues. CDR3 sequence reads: CSVEDRGTGYNEQFF. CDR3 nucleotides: TGCAGCGTTGAAGATCGCGGGACAGGGTACAATGAGCAGTTCTTC.

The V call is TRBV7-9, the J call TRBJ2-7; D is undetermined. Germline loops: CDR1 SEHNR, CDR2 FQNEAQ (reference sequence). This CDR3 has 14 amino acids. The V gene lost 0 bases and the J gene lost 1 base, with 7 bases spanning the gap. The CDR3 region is CASSLALRSYEQYF. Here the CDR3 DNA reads TGTGCCAGCAGCTTAGCTCTCAGATCCTACGAGCAGTACTTC. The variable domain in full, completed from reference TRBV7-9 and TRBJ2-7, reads DTGVSQNPRHKITKRGQNVTFRCDPISEHNRLYWYRQTLGQGPEFLTYFQNEAQLEKSRLLSDRFSAERPKGSFSTLEIQRTEQGDSAMYLCASSLALRSYEQYFGPGTRLTVT.

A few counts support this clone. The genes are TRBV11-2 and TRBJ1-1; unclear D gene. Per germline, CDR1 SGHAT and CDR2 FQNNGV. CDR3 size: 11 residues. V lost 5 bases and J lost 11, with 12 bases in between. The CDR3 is CASSLGLPAFF. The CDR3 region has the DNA TGTGCCAGCAGCCTCGGGCTGCCTGCTTTCTTT.

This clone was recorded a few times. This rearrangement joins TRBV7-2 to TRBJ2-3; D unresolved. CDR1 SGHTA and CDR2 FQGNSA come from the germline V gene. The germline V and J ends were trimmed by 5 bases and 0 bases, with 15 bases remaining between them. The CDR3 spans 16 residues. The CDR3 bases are TGTGCCAGCAGCCCCCTGACGGTACTTAGCACAGATACGCAGTATTTT. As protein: CASSPLTVLSTDTQYF.

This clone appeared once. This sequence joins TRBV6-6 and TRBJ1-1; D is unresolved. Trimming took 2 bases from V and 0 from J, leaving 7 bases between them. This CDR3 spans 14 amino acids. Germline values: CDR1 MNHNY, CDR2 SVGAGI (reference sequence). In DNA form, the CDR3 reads TGTGCCAGCAGTTACGTCGCAGTGAACACTGAAGCTTTCTTT. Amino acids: CASSYVAVNTEAFF.

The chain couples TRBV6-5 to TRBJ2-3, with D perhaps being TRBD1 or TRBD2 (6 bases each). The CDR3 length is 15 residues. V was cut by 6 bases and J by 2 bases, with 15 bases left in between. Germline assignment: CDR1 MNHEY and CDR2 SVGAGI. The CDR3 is CASSPLGGLTDTQYF. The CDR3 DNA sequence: TGTGCCAGCAGCCCCTTGGGGGGCCTCACAGATACGCAGTATTTT.

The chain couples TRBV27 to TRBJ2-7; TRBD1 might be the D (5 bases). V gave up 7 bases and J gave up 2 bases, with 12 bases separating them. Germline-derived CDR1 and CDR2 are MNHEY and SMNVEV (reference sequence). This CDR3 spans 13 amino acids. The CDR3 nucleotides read TGTGCCAGCATTGGGGCGCCCACCTACGAGCAGTACTTC. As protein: CASIGAPTYEQYF.

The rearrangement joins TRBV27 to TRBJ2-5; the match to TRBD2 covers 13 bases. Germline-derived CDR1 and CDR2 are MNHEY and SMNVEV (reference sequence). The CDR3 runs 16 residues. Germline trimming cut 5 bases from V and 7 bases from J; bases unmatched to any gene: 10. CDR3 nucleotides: TGTGCCAGCAGTCCTGGGACTAGCGGGGCCTCGGGGACCCAGTACTTC. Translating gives CASSPGTSGASGTQYF.

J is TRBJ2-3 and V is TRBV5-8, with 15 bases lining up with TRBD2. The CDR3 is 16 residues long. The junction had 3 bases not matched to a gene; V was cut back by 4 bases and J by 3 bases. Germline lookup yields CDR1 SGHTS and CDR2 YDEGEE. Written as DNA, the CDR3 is TGTGCCAGCAGCCCCGGGACTAGCGGGGGGACAGATACGCAGTATTTT. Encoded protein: CASSPGTSGGTDTQYF.

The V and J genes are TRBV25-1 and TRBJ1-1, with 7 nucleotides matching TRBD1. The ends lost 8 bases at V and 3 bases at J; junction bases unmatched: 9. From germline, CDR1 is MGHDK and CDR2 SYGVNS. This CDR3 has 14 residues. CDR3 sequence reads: CASSHRGWYTEAFF. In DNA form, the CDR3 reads TGTGCCAGCTCCCACAGGGGTTGGTACACTGAAGCTTTCTTT.

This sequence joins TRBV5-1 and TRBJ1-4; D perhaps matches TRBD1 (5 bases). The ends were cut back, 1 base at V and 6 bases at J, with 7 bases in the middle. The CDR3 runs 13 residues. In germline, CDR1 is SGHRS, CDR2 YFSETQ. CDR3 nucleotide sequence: TGCGCCAGCAGCTTGTTACAGGATGAAAAACTGTTTTTT. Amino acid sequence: CASSLLQDEKLFF.

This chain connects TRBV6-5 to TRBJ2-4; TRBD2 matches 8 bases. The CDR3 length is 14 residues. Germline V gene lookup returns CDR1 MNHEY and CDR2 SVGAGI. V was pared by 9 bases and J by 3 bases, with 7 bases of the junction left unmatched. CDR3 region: CASSRGGDKNIQYF. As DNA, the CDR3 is TGTGCCAGTTCCCGGGGGGGCGACAAAAACATTCAGTACTTC.